The clone carrying this T cell receptor beta chain has just a few counts. From RNA transcripts, TCR beta CDR3 regions were amplified. The TCR CDR3 was amplified in a first-round RT-PCR using the HTBI primer set. Each CDR3 protein is one row after TCRdb ran MiXCR on the multiplex PCR reads. The sample contains 600,000 to 900,000 distinct CDR3 sequences, less than 20% of which appear only once. This record comes from a study of T cells in Graves' hyperthyroidism and ophthalmopathy. This sequence originates from a man younger than 35 with Graves' hyperthyroidism. Sequencing was performed on blood.

The CDR3 reads CASSPPYGDPDSGANVLTF. CDR3 sequence (DNA): TGTGCCAGCTCACCACCTTATGGGGACCCTGATTCTGGGGCCAACGTCCTGACTTTC. The genes are TRBV18 and TRBJ2-6; D possibly uses TRBD1 or TRBD2 (5 bases each). The V end was cut by 0 bases, the J end by 1 base, with 16 bases between. Germline-derived CDR1 and CDR2 are KGHSH and LQKENI. The CDR3 totals 19 residues. Complete variable domain (other parts from reference TRBV18 and TRBJ2-6): NAGVMQNPRHLVRRRGQEARLRCSPMKGHSHVYWYRQLPEEGLKFMVYLQKENIIDESGMPKERFSAEFPKEGPSILRIQQVVRGDSAAYFCASSPPYGDPDSGANVLTFGAGSRLTVL.